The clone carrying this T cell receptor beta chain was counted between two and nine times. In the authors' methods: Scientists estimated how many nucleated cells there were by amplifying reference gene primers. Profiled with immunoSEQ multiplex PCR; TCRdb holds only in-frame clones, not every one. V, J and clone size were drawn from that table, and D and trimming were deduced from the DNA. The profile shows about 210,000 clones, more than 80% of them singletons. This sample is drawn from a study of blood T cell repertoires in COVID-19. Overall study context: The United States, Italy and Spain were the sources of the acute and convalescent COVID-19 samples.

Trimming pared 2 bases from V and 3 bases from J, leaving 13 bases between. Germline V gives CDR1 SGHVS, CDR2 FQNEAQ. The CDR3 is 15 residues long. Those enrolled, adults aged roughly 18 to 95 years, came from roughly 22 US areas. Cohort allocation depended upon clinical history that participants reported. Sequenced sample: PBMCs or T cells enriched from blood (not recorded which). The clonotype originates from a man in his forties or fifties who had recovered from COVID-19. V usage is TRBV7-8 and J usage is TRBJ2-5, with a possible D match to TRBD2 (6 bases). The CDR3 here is CASSLPGTSEETQYF. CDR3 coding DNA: TGTGCCAGCAGCTTACCCGGGACTTCCGAAGAGACCCAGTACTTC.